The 17 T cell receptor beta chains given below trace back to one sample, sequenced in a study of immune heterogeneity within non-small cell lung tumors. In a multiplex PCR, 32 V and 13 J primers amplified TCR beta CDR3. TCRdb re-called the multiplex PCR reads through MiXCR, storing one row per CDR3 protein. The data hold tens of thousands of distinct CDR3 sequences, with 28% observed a single time. The template for each sample was roughly 610 ng of genomic DNA, which had been extracted from bulk tumor tissue. Biopsies, several per primary tumor and spaced far apart, were collected during surgery. With untreated, newly diagnosed non-small cell lung cancer, the patients went on to undergo curative surgery. The sequencing sample was made of lung tumor tissue. Source of these receptors: a middle-aged man with non-small cell lung cancer.

This clonotype has ten or more counts. V is TRBV28 and J is TRBJ1-5; D unresolved. CDR3 length equals 16 residues. The germline gives CDR1 MDHEN, CDR2 SYDVKM. Trimming stripped 5 bases from V and 2 bases from J, with 16 bases between. CDR3 sequence reads: CASSPWREFGNQPQHF. CDR3 DNA sequence: TGTGCCAGCAGTCCATGGCGGGAGTTCGGCAATCAGCCCCAGCATTTT.

This clonotype has more than one count but fewer than ten. The V and J genes are TRBV4-3 and TRBJ1-1, with D unresolved. CDR3 length equals 15 residues. Germline V lookup: CDR1 LGHNA, CDR2 YSLEER. V was trimmed by 2 bases and J by 2 bases, leaving 12 bases between them. The CDR3 loop reads CASSQNWGSNTEAFF. The CDR3 nucleotides are TGCGCCAGCAGCCAAAATTGGGGTAGTAACACTGAAGCTTTCTTT.

A word on this clonotype: Possible read error: a much larger clone is one base away. The V and J genes are TRBV6-1 and TRBJ1-5, with D possibly matching TRBD1 (5 bases). CDR1 is MNHNS and CDR2 is SASEGT in the germline V gene. Trimming removed 2 bases at V and 6 bases at J, with 17 bases between. The CDR3 consists of 16 residues. The CDR3 reads CASSESRQIIGQPQHF. The CDR3 nucleotides are TGTGCCAGCAGTGAAAGCAGACAGATAATAGGTCAGCCCCAGCATTTT.

The chain carries TRBV3-1 and TRBJ2-5; D call uncertain. CDR3 length: 16 residues. V gave up 1 base and J gave up 5 bases, with 17 bases separating them. From germline, CDR1 is LGHDT and CDR2 YNNKEL (reference sequence). The CDR3 sequence: CASSQAPHLSVETQYF. CDR3 coding DNA: TGTGCCAGCAGCCAAGCCCCTCACTTGAGCGTGGAGACCCAGTACTTC.

By sample fraction, this clonotype is medium-sized. The chain couples TRBV6-1 to TRBJ1-1; 8 bases fit TRBD1. The CDR3 runs 16 residues. Germline V gives CDR1 MNHNS, CDR2 SASEGT. Germline trimming cut 7 bases from V and 2 bases from J; bases unmatched to any gene: 12. The CDR3: CASIRRTGTRNTEAFF. DNA for the CDR3: TGTGCCAGCATACGCCGGACAGGGACTCGAAACACTGAAGCTTTCTTT.

This clonotype is labeled as medium-sized. The chain joins TRBV20-1 to TRBJ2-1; TRBD2 aligns across 11 bases. The CDR3 totals 19 residues. V dropped 5 bases and J dropped 5; count of bases not matched to a gene: 20. Germline lookup yields CDR1 DFQATT and CDR2 SNEGSKA (reference sequence). The CDR3 sequence is CSAFSSGREAFGWNNEQFF. The CDR3 nucleotides read TGCAGTGCTTTTAGTAGCGGGAGGGAGGCTTTCGGGTGGAACAATGAGCAGTTCTTC.

Note on this clonotype: A much larger clone differs by one base, so this may be a read error. The chain has TRBV28 and TRBJ1-6; 7 bases are shared with TRBD1. CDR1 MDHEN and CDR2 SYDVKM come from the germline V gene. The CDR3 runs to 15 residues. V trimming: 0 bases; J trimming: 11 bases; junction bases outside the gene matches: 7. In DNA form, the CDR3 reads TGTGCCAGCAGTTTATGGACAGGGTGGAATCCACCCCTCCACTTT. Its protein is CASSLWTGWNPPLHF.

V usage is TRBV28 and J usage is TRBJ2-7; 9 bases match TRBD1. The length of the CDR3 is 14 residues. The V gene end was trimmed by 1 base and the J gene end by 9 bases; junction bases not matched to a gene: 7. The germline CDR1 and CDR2 sequences are MDHEN and SYDVKM. The CDR3 nucleotides are TGTGCCAGCAGTTTATCGGGACAGGGAACCGGGCAGTACTTC. It codes for CASSLSGQGTGQYF.

This clonotype came up many times. The CDR3 reads CASSAPWDPATDTQYF. CDR3 in DNA: TGTGCCAGCAGCGCCCCCTGGGATCCGGCGACAGATACGCAGTATTTT. J is TRBJ2-3 and V is TRBV9; no definite D call. The CDR3 is made up of 16 amino acids. Germline V gene data show CDR1 as SGDLS and CDR2 as YYNGEE. Trimming removed 3 bases at V and 3 bases at J, with 17 bases between.

In its sample, this clonotype was seen many times. This chain joins TRBV28 and TRBJ2-3; D ambiguous. Germline-derived CDR1 and CDR2 are MDHEN and SYDVKM. The CDR3 length is 14 residues. V was trimmed by 5 bases and J by 1 base, leaving 10 bases between them. This CDR3 reads CASSTPGGTDTQYF. CDR3 nucleotides: TGTGCCAGCAGTACTCCTGGAGGCACAGATACGCAGTATTTT.

This clonotype occurred a few times. This chain links TRBV29-1 with TRBJ2-1; TRBD2 aligns across 7 bases. The CDR3 is made up of 12 amino acids. The germline CDR1 and CDR2 sequences are SQVTM and ANQGSEA. V shed 6 bases and J 9 bases; nucleotides not matched to a gene: 8. The DNA of the CDR3 is TGCAGCGTCGGGGAGGGACTCGGTGAGCAGTTCTTC. This encodes CSVGEGLGEQFF.

This clonotype was recorded many times. This rearrangement joins TRBV25-1 to TRBJ2-7; 7 bases are shared with TRBD1. The junction had 5 bases not matched to a gene; V was cut back by 3 bases and J by 0 bases. The CDR3 has 15 residues. Germline loops: CDR1 MGHDK, CDR2 SYGVNS. The CDR3 sequence is CASSETGKDSYEQYF. The CDR3 DNA reads as TGTGCCAGCAGTGAGACAGGGAAAGACTCCTACGAGCAGTACTTC.

This clonotype was seen a few times. The chain employs TRBV12-3 or TRBV12-4 and TRBJ1-3; tentative D call: TRBD1 (5 bases). The CDR3 length is 14 residues. The germline V and J ends were trimmed by 9 bases and 2 bases, with 14 bases remaining between them. The CDR3 nucleotides are TGTGCCAGTCAGTTTAGGGGAACTGGAAACACCATATATTTT. It encodes CASQFRGTGNTIYF.

This clonotype is labeled medium-sized. V gene TRBV24-1 combines with J gene TRBJ2-1; 11 nucleotides match TRBD1. V gave up 3 bases and J gave up 7 bases; unmatched junction bases: 4. The length of the CDR3 is 15 residues. Germline V lookup: CDR1 KGHDR, CDR2 SFDVKD. The CDR3: CATSDPGQGANEQFF. The CDR3 nucleotides read TGTGCCACCAGTGATCCAGGACAGGGGGCTAATGAGCAGTTCTTC.

On this clonotype: Compared with germline, one end of the junction differs, possibly owing to a read error. The rearrangement links TRBV6-5 to TRBJ2-1; 11 bases align to TRBD2. CDR1 is MNHEY and CDR2 is SVGAGI in the germline V gene. The length of the CDR3 is 15 residues. CDR3 protein: CASGYSASGRSEQFF. The CDR3 DNA reads as TGTGCCAGCGGTTACTCGGCTAGCGGGAGGAGTGAGCAGTTCTTC.

About this clonotype: No conserved phenylalanine or tryptophan is present at the end of the CDR3, so a read error is the likely explanation. The CDR3 nucleotides are TGTGCTAGCAGCTTGACAGGGGAGTATGGCTACACCCTC. Translation: CASSLTGEYGYTL. The V call is TRBV5-8, the J call TRBJ1-2; 8 bases agree with TRBD1. The V gene's germline CDR1 is SGHTS and CDR2 YDEGEE. The CDR3 runs 13 residues.

By share, this clonotype ranks as medium-sized (0.01 to 0.1%). V is TRBV11-2 and J is TRBJ2-1, with TRBD2 identical over 13 bases. The V gene end was trimmed by 1 base and the J gene end by 8 bases; junction bases not matched to a gene: 8. Germline V gene lookup returns CDR1 SGHAT and CDR2 FQNNGV. This CDR3 is built from 17 residues. This chain's CDR3 is CASSLGTGTSGKYEQFF. Written as DNA, the CDR3 is TGTGCCAGCAGCTTAGGCACCGGGACTAGCGGGAAGTATGAGCAGTTCTTC.